The rows below give T cell receptor beta chains drawn from one sample of a study of identifying expanded T cells in peripheral blood. TCRdb keeps only in-frame clones here, not all; method: immunoSEQ multiplex PCR. Of about 130,000 clones detected, about 88% appear once; the ten largest clones hold less than 10%. Sequenced: blood. Source of these receptors: a person aged 18 to 69 in good health. CDR3s include the opening cysteine and the closing phenylalanine or tryptophan. Fields, in order: D gene, clone size, V gene, J gene, CDR3 DNA, CDR3 protein. D genes are given only for firm matches. Clone size is stated in some rows and not others, as once, few, many or a class when expanded.

d_call: NA
clone_size: NA
v_call: TRBV7-2
j_call: TRBJ2-6
cdr3_nt: TGTGCCAGCAGCTCCGAGGGCAGGGGATCTGGGGCCAACGTCCTGACTTTC
cdr3_aa: CASSSEGRGSGANVLTF

d_call: NA
clone_size: NA
v_call: TRBV5-1
j_call: TRBJ2-1
cdr3_nt: TGCGCCAGCAGCTTGGTCGGCGGTGGCTCCTACAATGAGCAGTTCTTC
cdr3_aa: CASSLVGGGSYNEQFF

d_call: TRBD1
clone_size: once
v_call: TRBV5-6
j_call: TRBJ1-1
cdr3_nt: TGTGCCAGCAAGACGACAGGGGGCGCCCCTGAAGCTTTCTTT
cdr3_aa: CASKTTGGAPEAFF

d_call: NA
clone_size: NA
v_call: TRBV6-6
j_call: TRBJ1-5
cdr3_nt: TGTGCCAGCAGTTCCGGGGATCAGCCCCAGCATTTT
cdr3_aa: CASSSGDQPQHF

d_call: TRBD2
clone_size: once
v_call: TRBV6-6
j_call: TRBJ2-3
cdr3_nt: TGTGCCAGCAGTACCGTCGCTAGCGGGGGAACAGATACGCAGTATTTT
cdr3_aa: CASSTVASGGTDTQYF

d_call: TRBD1
clone_size: once
v_call: TRBV5-1
j_call: TRBJ1-4
cdr3_nt: TGCGCCAGCAGCCCAATAGGGGGCAACGGAGAAAAACTGTTTTTT
cdr3_aa: CASSPIGGNGEKLFF

d_call: NA
clone_size: NA
v_call: TRBV28
j_call: TRBJ2-7
cdr3_nt: TGTGCCAGCAGTAACCCCCAGGGATTATCCTACGAGCAGTACTTC
cdr3_aa: CASSNPQGLSYEQYF

d_call: TRBD1
clone_size: NA
v_call: TRBV28
j_call: TRBJ2-1
cdr3_nt: TGTGCCAGCAGCCCGACGGACAGGGCGACCGACAATGAGCAGTTCTTC
cdr3_aa: CASSPTDRATDNEQFF

d_call: NA
clone_size: NA
v_call: TRBV6-5
j_call: TRBJ2-2
cdr3_nt: TGTGCCAGTCAGGGGAGTCCGACCGGGGAGCTGTTTTTT
cdr3_aa: CASQGSPTGELFF

d_call: TRBD2
clone_size: NA
v_call: TRBV9
j_call: TRBJ2-7
cdr3_nt: TGTGCCAGCAGCGTCGACGGACTAGTCTACGAGCAGTACTTC
cdr3_aa: CASSVDGLVYEQYF

d_call: NA
clone_size: NA
v_call: TRBV14
j_call: TRBJ2-3
cdr3_nt: TGTGCCAGCAGCCACTACACCACAGATACGCAGTATTTT
cdr3_aa: CASSHYTTDTQYF

d_call: NA
clone_size: NA
v_call: TRBV18
j_call: TRBJ2-7
cdr3_nt: TGTGCCAGCTCACCAGTGGGCGGCCCCTACGAGCAGTACTTC
cdr3_aa: CASSPVGGPYEQYF

d_call: NA
clone_size: NA
v_call: TRBV5-1
j_call: TRBJ1-1
cdr3_nt: TGCGCCAGCAGCTTGGCCGGGGGGACCTTGGGTACTGAAGCTTTCTTT
cdr3_aa: CASSLAGGTLGTEAFF

d_call: NA
clone_size: NA
v_call: TRBV10-3
j_call: TRBJ1-5
cdr3_nt: TGTGCCATCAGTGAGTGGGGCACCGGATCTCCCCAGCATTTT
cdr3_aa: CAISEWGTGSPQHF

d_call: NA
clone_size: few
v_call: TRBV21-1
j_call: TRBJ2-7
cdr3_nt: TGTGCCAGCAGCAAACATACGGGAGCCGAGCAGTACTTC
cdr3_aa: CASSKHTGAEQYF

d_call: NA
clone_size: NA
v_call: TRBV28
j_call: TRBJ2-2
cdr3_nt: TGTGCCAGCAGTTTACTCCTAGCAGGCACCGGGGAGCTGTTTTTT
cdr3_aa: CASSLLLAGTGELFF

d_call: TRBD2
clone_size: NA
v_call: TRBV7-8
j_call: TRBJ2-2
cdr3_nt: TGTGCCAGCAGCACCCTAGCGGGCGGCACCGGGGAGCTGTTTTTT
cdr3_aa: CASSTLAGGTGELFF

d_call: TRBD2
clone_size: NA
v_call: TRBV30
j_call: TRBJ2-5
cdr3_nt: TGTGCCTGGAGAATAGCGGGGGGGCACTTAGAGACCCAGTACTTC
cdr3_aa: CAWRIAGGHLETQYF

d_call: NA
clone_size: NA
v_call: TRBV7-2
j_call: TRBJ2-3
cdr3_nt: TGTGCCAGCAGCTTAGGTCTGGGTCAGGGAGGCACAGATACGCAGTATTTT
cdr3_aa: CASSLGLGQGGTDTQYF

d_call: NA
clone_size: NA
v_call: TRBV7-2
j_call: TRBJ1-2
cdr3_nt: TGTGCCAGCAGCTTCGCCGCCGGTTGGAGCTATGGCTACACCTTC
cdr3_aa: CASSFAAGWSYGYTF

d_call: NA
clone_size: NA
v_call: TRBV4-1
j_call: TRBJ1-4
cdr3_nt: TGCGCCAGCAGCCACCCCGGTGCCGAAAAACTGTTTTTT
cdr3_aa: CASSHPGAEKLFF

d_call: NA
clone_size: NA
v_call: TRBV28
j_call: TRBJ1-2
cdr3_nt: TGTGCCAGCAGCCTCCTGAGGAAGTCTAACTATGGCTACACCTTC
cdr3_aa: CASSLLRKSNYGYTF

d_call: NA
clone_size: NA
v_call: TRBV5-1
j_call: TRBJ2-1
cdr3_nt: TGCGCCAGCAGCTTGCAGGTCTTCAGCTCCTACAATGAGCAGTTCTTC
cdr3_aa: CASSLQVFSSYNEQFF

d_call: TRBD1
clone_size: NA
v_call: TRBV7-3
j_call: TRBJ2-7
cdr3_nt: TGTGCCAGCAGCTTCGGACAGGGCAGCTCCTACGAGCAGTACTTC
cdr3_aa: CASSFGQGSSYEQYF

d_call: NA
clone_size: few
v_call: TRBV10-3
j_call: TRBJ1-1
cdr3_nt: TGTGCCATCAGTGACCAGACCACTGAAGCTTTCTTT
cdr3_aa: CAISDQTTEAFF

d_call: NA
clone_size: NA
v_call: TRBV7-2
j_call: TRBJ2-7
cdr3_nt: TGTGCCAGCAGCTTAAACACTTTCTACGAGCAGTACTTC
cdr3_aa: CASSLNTFYEQYF

d_call: NA
clone_size: NA
v_call: TRBV6-5
j_call: TRBJ1-2
cdr3_nt: TGTGCCAGCAGAGAATCAGGGGTGCACGGCTACACCTTC
cdr3_aa: CASRESGVHGYTF

d_call: TRBD2
clone_size: NA
v_call: TRBV9
j_call: TRBJ2-1
cdr3_nt: TGTGCCAGCAGCGTGGGACTAGCGGAAAACAATGAGCAGTTCTTC
cdr3_aa: CASSVGLAENNEQFF

d_call: NA
clone_size: NA
v_call: TRBV21-1
j_call: TRBJ2-5
cdr3_nt: TGTGCCAGCCCCTTCCCCCCCGCCCAACGCCAAGAGACCCAGTACTTC
cdr3_aa: CASPFPPAQRQETQYF

d_call: NA
clone_size: few
v_call: TRBV30
j_call: TRBJ1-5
cdr3_nt: TGTGCCTGGAGTGTATTAGGGGTTGGACAGCCCCAGCATTTT
cdr3_aa: CAWSVLGVGQPQHF

d_call: TRBD1
clone_size: NA
v_call: TRBV7-9
j_call: TRBJ2-1
cdr3_nt: TGTGCCAGCAGCTTAGTGACAGGGGTCAATGAGCAGTTCTTC
cdr3_aa: CASSLVTGVNEQFF

d_call: NA
clone_size: NA
v_call: TRBV28
j_call: TRBJ2-5
cdr3_nt: TGTGCCAGCAGTCCCGACCTTCAAGAGACCCAGTACTTC
cdr3_aa: CASSPDLQETQYF

d_call: NA
clone_size: NA
v_call: TRBV28
j_call: TRBJ2-5
cdr3_nt: TGTGCCAGCAGTTTAACGGAGCAGGCCCAGTACTTC
cdr3_aa: CASSLTEQAQYF

d_call: TRBD1
clone_size: NA
v_call: TRBV7-9
j_call: TRBJ2-3
cdr3_nt: TGTGCCAGCAGCCCGCGACAGGGGCCTAGCACAGATACGCAGTATTTT
cdr3_aa: CASSPRQGPSTDTQYF

d_call: NA
clone_size: NA
v_call: TRBV6-5
j_call: TRBJ2-3
cdr3_nt: TGTGCCAGCAGTTACTCCCGGGGAGGCACAGATACGCAGTATTTT
cdr3_aa: CASSYSRGGTDTQYF

d_call: NA
clone_size: few
v_call: TRBV7-9
j_call: TRBJ1-2
cdr3_nt: TGTGCCAGCAGCTCGACTGCCCTCTATGGCTACACCTTC
cdr3_aa: CASSSTALYGYTF

d_call: NA
clone_size: NA
v_call: TRBV10-1
j_call: TRBJ1-1
cdr3_nt: TGCGCCAGCAGTGAGTCCGGACATGCAGGCTTGGGGCTGAACACTGAAGCTTTCTTT
cdr3_aa: CASSESGHAGLGLNTEAFF

d_call: NA
clone_size: NA
v_call: TRBV7-6
j_call: TRBJ2-7
cdr3_nt: TGTGCCAGCAGCCCCCCAGGGGGGGCCTACGAGCAGTACTTC
cdr3_aa: CASSPPGGAYEQYF

d_call: TRBD1
clone_size: NA
v_call: TRBV6-5
j_call: TRBJ2-1
cdr3_nt: TGTGCCAGCGGGACAGGTCAGGGGCATGAGCAGTTCTTC
cdr3_aa: CASGTGQGHEQFF

d_call: NA
clone_size: NA
v_call: TRBV5-1
j_call: TRBJ1-1
cdr3_nt: TGCGCCAGCAGCTTCAAGGGACCGAACACTGAAGCTTTCTTT
cdr3_aa: CASSFKGPNTEAFF

d_call: TRBD1
clone_size: few
v_call: TRBV9
j_call: TRBJ2-7
cdr3_nt: TGTGCCAGCAGCTCCTGGGACAGGGGAAAGTACGAGCAGTACTTC
cdr3_aa: CASSSWDRGKYEQYF

d_call: TRBD1
clone_size: NA
v_call: TRBV2
j_call: TRBJ1-4
cdr3_nt: TGTGCCAGCAGTGCGTCCGGGACAGAAGATGAAAAACTGTTTTTT
cdr3_aa: CASSASGTEDEKLFF

d_call: TRBD1
clone_size: NA
v_call: TRBV4-2
j_call: TRBJ2-3
cdr3_nt: TGTGCCAGCAGCCAAAAACCAGGGGGCCAAGATACGCAGTATTTT
cdr3_aa: CASSQKPGGQDTQYF

d_call: NA
clone_size: NA
v_call: TRBV5-1
j_call: TRBJ2-7
cdr3_nt: TGCGCCAGCAGCTTGGGTAGGGTCTTGAGGGACAACGATGCCTACGAGCAGTACTTC
cdr3_aa: CASSLGRVLRDNDAYEQYF

d_call: TRBD1
clone_size: NA
v_call: TRBV7-9
j_call: TRBJ2-7
cdr3_nt: TGTGCCAGCAGCTGGCCGGCCGGGACAGGGCGATACGAGCAGTACTTC
cdr3_aa: CASSWPAGTGRYEQYF

d_call: TRBD1
clone_size: few
v_call: TRBV7-9
j_call: TRBJ1-6
cdr3_nt: TGTGCCAGCAACCGGGACAGGTCCAATTCACCCCTCCACTTT
cdr3_aa: CASNRDRSNSPLHF

d_call: NA
clone_size: NA
v_call: TRBV5-6
j_call: TRBJ2-7
cdr3_nt: TGTGCCAGCAGCTCGTCAGGGGAAGGCTACGAGCAGTACTTC
cdr3_aa: CASSSSGEGYEQYF

d_call: NA
clone_size: NA
v_call: TRBV18
j_call: TRBJ2-3
cdr3_nt: TGTGCCAGCTCACCACCGGGCGGGAAAGGGACAGATACGCAGTATTTT
cdr3_aa: CASSPPGGKGTDTQYF

d_call: NA
clone_size: NA
v_call: TRBV6-4
j_call: TRBJ1-5
cdr3_nt: TGTGCCAGCAGTGACCAGGGCGGGGGAGGCCAGCCCCAGCATTTT
cdr3_aa: CASSDQGGGGQPQHF

d_call: TRBD1
clone_size: NA
v_call: TRBV19
j_call: TRBJ2-1
cdr3_nt: TGTGCCAGTCGGACAGGTATCGATTACAATGAGCAGTTCTTC
cdr3_aa: CASRTGIDYNEQFF

d_call: NA
clone_size: NA
v_call: TRBV28
j_call: TRBJ2-6
cdr3_nt: TGTGCCAGCAGTTTATTTTCCTCTGGGGCCAACGTCCTGACTTTC
cdr3_aa: CASSLFSSGANVLTF

d_call: NA
clone_size: NA
v_call: TRBV4-2
j_call: TRBJ1-2
cdr3_nt: TGTGCCAGCAGCCAAGGTGGCAGCACTAACTATGGCTACACCTTC
cdr3_aa: CASSQGGSTNYGYTF

d_call: TRBD1
clone_size: NA
v_call: TRBV6-1
j_call: TRBJ2-1
cdr3_nt: TGTGCCAGCAGTGCTTTGGGGACAGGGGGCGCGGGCAATGAGCAGTTCTTC
cdr3_aa: CASSALGTGGAGNEQFF

d_call: NA
clone_size: NA
v_call: TRBV9
j_call: TRBJ1-1
cdr3_nt: TGTGCCAGCAGCAAGGAGGTAGGAGGTTCTGAAGCTTTCTTT
cdr3_aa: CASSKEVGGSEAFF

d_call: NA
clone_size: NA
v_call: TRBV2
j_call: TRBJ1-1
cdr3_nt: TGTGCCAGCAGTGGACACTGGAACACTGAAGCTTTCTTT
cdr3_aa: CASSGHWNTEAFF

d_call: NA
clone_size: once
v_call: TRBV12-5
j_call: TRBJ2-3
cdr3_nt: TGTGCTAGTGCCCTGGGGGGTAACACAGATACGCAGTATTTT
cdr3_aa: CASALGGNTDTQYF